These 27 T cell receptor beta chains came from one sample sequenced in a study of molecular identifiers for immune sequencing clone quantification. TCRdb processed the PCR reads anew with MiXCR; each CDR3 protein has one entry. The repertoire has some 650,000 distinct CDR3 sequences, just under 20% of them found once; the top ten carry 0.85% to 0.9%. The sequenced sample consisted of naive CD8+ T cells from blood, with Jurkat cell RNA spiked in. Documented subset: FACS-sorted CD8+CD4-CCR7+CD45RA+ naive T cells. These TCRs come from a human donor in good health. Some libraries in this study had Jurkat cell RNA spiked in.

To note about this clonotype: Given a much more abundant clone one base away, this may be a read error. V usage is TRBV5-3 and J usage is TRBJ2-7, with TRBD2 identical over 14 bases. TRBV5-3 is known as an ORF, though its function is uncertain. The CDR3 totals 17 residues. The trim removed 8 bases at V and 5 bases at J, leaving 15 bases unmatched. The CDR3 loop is CASSHRLAGGRIDEQYF. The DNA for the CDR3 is TGTGCCAGCAGCCACCGACTAGCGGGGGGGCGTATCGACGAGCAGTACTTC.

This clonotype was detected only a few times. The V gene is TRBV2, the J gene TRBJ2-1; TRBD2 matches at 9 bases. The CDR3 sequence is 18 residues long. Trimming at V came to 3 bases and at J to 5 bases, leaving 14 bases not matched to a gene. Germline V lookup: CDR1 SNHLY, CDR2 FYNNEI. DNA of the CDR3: TGTGCCAGCAGTGAGCCATCCCTTAGCGGGAGTTCGGACAATGAGCAGTTCTTC. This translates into CASSEPSLSGSSDNEQFF.

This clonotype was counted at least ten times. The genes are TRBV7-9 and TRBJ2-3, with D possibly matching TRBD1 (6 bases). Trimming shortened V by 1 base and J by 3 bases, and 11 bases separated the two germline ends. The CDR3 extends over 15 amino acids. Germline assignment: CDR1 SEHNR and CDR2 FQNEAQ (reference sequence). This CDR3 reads CASSLELGATDTQYF. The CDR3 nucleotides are TGTGCCAGCAGCTTAGAGCTGGGGGCAACAGATACGCAGTATTTT. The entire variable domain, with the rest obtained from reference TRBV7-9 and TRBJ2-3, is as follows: DTGVSQNPRHKITKRGQNVTFRCDPISEHNRLYWYRQTLGQGPEFLTYFQNEAQLEKSRLLSDRFSAERPKGSFSTLEIQRTEQGDSAMYLCASSLELGATDTQYFGPGTRLTVL.

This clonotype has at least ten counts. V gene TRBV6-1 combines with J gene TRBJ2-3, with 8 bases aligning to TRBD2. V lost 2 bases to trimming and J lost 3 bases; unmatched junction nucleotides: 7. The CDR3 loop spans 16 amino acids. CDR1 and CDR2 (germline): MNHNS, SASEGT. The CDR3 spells CASSELERGRTDTQYF. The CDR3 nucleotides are TGTGCCAGCAGTGAACTCGAGCGGGGGAGGACAGATACGCAGTATTTT.

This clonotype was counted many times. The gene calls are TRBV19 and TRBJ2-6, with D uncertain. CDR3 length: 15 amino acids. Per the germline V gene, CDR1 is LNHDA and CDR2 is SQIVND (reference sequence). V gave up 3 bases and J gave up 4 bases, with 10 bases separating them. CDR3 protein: CASSMGSRGANVLTF. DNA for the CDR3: TGTGCCAGTAGTATGGGTAGCAGGGGGGCCAACGTCCTGACTTTC.

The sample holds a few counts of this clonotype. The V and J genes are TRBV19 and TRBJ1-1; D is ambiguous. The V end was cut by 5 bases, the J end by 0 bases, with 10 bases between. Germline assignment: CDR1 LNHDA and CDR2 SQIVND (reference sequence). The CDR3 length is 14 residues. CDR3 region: CASSSSPVNTEAFF. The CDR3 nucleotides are TGTGCCAGTAGTTCGTCACCCGTGAACACTGAAGCTTTCTTT.

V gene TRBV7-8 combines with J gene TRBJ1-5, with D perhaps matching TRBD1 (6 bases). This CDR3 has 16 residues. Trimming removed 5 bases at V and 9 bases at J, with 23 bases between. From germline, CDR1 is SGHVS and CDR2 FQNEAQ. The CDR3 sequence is CASSPWDKDVILPQHF. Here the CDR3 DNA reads TGTGCCAGCAGCCCCTGGGACAAGGACGTTATATTGCCCCAGCATTTT.

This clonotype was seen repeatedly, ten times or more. The CDR3 protein is CAISDWDTASVSAKNIQYF. For the CDR3, the DNA is TGTGCCATCAGTGACTGGGACACCGCCTCCGTGTCCGCCAAAAACATTCAGTACTTC. V gene TRBV10-3 combines with J gene TRBJ2-4; a weak D match, TRBD1 (6 bases). The CDR3 contains 19 residues. CDR1 and CDR2 from the germline V gene are ENHRY and SYGVKD. Deletions cut 3 bases from V and 1 base from J, with 22 bases between.

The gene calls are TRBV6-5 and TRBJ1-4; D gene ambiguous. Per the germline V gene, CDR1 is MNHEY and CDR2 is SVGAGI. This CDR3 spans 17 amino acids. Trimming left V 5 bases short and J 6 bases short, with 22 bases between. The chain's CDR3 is CASSRAAASDGDEKLFF. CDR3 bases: TGTGCCAGCAGTCGAGCGGCGGCCTCTGATGGGGATGAAAAACTGTTTTTT.

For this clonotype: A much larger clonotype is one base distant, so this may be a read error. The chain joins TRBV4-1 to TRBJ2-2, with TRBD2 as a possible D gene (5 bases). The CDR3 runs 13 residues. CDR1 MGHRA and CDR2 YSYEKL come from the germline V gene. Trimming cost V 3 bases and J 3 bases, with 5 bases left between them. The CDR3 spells CASSQRDTGELFF. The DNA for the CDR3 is TGCGCCAGCAGCCAGCGGGACACCGGGGAGCTGTTTTTT.

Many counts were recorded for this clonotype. The CDR3 region has the DNA TGTGCCAGCAGTTACTCCCCTAGGTGGGACCGCACAGATACGCAGTATTTT. This encodes CASSYSPRWDRTDTQYF. V and J are TRBV6-5 and TRBJ2-3; D may correspond to TRBD1 or TRBD2 (5 bases each). V dropped 0 bases and J dropped 1 base, with 14 bases sitting between them. This CDR3 is 17 amino acids long. Per germline, CDR1 MNHEY and CDR2 SVGAGI.

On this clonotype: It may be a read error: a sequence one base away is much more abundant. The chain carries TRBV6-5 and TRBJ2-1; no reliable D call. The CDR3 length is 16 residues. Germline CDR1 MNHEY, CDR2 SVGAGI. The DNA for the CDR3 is TGTGCCCGCAGTTACTGGTCTGAGAGCTCCTACAATGAGCAGTTCTTC. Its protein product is CARSYWSESSYNEQFF.

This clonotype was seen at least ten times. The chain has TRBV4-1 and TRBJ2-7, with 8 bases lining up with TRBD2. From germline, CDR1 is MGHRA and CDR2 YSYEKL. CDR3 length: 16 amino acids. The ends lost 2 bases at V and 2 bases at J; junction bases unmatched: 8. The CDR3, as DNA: TGCGCCAGCAGCCAAAGCCCCGGGACTAGAGCCTACGAGCAGTACTTC. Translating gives CASSQSPGTRAYEQYF.

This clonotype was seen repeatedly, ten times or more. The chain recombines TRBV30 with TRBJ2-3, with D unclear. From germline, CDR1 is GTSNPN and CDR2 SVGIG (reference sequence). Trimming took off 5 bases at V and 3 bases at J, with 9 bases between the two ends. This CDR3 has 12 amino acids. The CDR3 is CAWGGLTDTQYF. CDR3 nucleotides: TGTGCCTGGGGCGGCCTTACAGATACGCAGTATTTT.

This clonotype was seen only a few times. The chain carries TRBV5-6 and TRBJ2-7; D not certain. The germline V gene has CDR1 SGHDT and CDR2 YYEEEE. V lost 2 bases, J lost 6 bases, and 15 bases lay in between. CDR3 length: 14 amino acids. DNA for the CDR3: TGTGCCAGCAGCTTACAACCAGCCTATCTCGAGCAGTACTTC. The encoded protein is CASSLQPAYLEQYF.

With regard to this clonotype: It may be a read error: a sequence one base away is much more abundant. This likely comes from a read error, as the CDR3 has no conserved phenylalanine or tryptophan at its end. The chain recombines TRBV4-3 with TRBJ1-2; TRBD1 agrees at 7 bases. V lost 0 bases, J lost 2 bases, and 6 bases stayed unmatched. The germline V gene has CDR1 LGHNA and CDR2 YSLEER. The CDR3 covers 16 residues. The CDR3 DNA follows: TGCGCCAGCAGCCAAGATAACAGGGGCCCAAACTATGGCTACACCCTC. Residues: CASSQDNRGPNYGYTL.

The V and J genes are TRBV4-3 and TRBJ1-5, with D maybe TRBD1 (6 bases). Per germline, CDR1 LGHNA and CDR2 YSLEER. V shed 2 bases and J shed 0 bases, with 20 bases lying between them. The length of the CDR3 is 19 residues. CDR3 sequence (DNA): TGCGCCAGCAGCCAACATCCTCGGGGGGCCTGGGATAGCAATCAGCCCCAGCATTTT. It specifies CASSQHPRGAWDSNQPQHF.

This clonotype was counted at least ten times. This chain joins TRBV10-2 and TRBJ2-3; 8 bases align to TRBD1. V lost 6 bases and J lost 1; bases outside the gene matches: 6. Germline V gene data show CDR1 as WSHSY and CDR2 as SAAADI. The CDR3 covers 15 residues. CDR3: CASSNADRGTDTQYF. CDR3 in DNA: TGCGCCAGCAGCAATGCGGACAGGGGCACAGATACGCAGTATTTT.

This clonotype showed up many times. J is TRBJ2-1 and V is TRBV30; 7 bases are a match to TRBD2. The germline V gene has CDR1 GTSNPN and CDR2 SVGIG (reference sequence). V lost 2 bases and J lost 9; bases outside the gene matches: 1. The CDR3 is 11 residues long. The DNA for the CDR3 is TGTGCCTGGAGTCCGGGGGGTGAGCAGTTCTTC. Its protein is CAWSPGGEQFF.

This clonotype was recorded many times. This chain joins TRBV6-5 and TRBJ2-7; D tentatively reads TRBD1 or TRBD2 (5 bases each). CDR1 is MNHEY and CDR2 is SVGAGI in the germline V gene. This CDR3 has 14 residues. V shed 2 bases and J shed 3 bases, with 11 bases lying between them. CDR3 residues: CASSYGIGGYEQYF. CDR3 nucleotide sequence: TGTGCCAGCAGTTACGGGATTGGGGGCTACGAGCAGTACTTC.

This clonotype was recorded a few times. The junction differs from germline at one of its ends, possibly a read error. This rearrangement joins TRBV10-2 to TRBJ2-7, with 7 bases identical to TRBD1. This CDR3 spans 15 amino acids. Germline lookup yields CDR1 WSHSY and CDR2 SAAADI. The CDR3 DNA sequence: TGCGCCAGCAATGAGGTAGGGCAGGGGGACGACGAGCAGTACTTC. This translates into CASNEVGQGDDEQYF.

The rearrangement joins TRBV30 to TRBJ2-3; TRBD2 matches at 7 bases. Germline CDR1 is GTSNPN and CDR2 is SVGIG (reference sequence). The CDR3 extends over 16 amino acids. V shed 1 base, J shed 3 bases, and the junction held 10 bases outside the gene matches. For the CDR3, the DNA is TGTGCCTGGAGTGGGAGCTGGGAGGGGTCGACAGATACGCAGTATTTT. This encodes CAWSGSWEGSTDTQYF.

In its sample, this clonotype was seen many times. Written as DNA, the CDR3 is TGTGCCAGCAGCCCTAGGAGGTACCAAGAGACCCAGTACTTC. Residues: CASSPRRYQETQYF. This chain connects TRBV7-8 to TRBJ2-5; maybe TRBD2 (5 bases). V dropped 5 bases and J dropped 0 bases, with 10 bases sitting between them. This CDR3 has 14 residues. CDR1 SGHVS and CDR2 FQNEAQ come from the germline V gene.

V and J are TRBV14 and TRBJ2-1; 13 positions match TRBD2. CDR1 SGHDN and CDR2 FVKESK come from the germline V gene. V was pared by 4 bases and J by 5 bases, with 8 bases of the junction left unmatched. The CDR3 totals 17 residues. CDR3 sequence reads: CASSPPGLAGPHNEQFF. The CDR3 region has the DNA TGTGCCAGCAGCCCACCGGGACTAGCGGGGCCCCACAATGAGCAGTTCTTC.

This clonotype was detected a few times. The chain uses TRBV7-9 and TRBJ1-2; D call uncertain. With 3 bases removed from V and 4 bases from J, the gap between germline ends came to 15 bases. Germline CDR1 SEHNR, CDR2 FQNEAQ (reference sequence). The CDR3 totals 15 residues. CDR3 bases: TGTGCCAGCAGCTTCACTGACGCCCCGGGCTATGGCTACACCTTC. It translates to CASSFTDAPGYGYTF.

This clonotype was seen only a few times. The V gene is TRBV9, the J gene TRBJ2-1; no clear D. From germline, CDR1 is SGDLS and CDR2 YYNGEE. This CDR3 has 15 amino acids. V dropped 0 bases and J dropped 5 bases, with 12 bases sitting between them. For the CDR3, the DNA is TGTGCCAGCAGCGTAGCGCCGGCGGTCCACAATGAGCAGTTCTTC. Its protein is CASSVAPAVHNEQFF.

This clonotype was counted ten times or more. The CDR3 DNA reads as TGCGCCAGCAGCCAAGTTCAGACAGGGGCCAATGAGCAGTTCTTC. This encodes CASSQVQTGANEQFF. The chain couples TRBV4-1 to TRBJ2-1; 8 nucleotides line up with TRBD1. Germline V gives CDR1 MGHRA, CDR2 YSYEKL. V trimming: 1 base; J trimming: 6 bases; junction bases outside the gene matches: 5. The CDR3 consists of 15 residues.